This T cell receptor beta chain was sequenced in a study of long-term antiretroviral therapy in people with HIV. This clone is medium-sized by share. The antigen remains undetermined. This sample also contains other DNA sequences that code for the same CDR3. Samples held roughly 0.95-10 million cryopreserved PBMC before DNA extraction. CDR1 is SGHRS, CDR2 YFSETQ, per germline. V shed 4 bases, J shed 6 bases, and the junction held 5 bases outside the gene matches. The CDR3 is 14 residues long. Findings of the study overall: ART adherence was not documented, and neither viral resistance nor therapy changes had any data.

Researchers report immunoSEQ v3.0 was run at survey level. Sequencing was performed with immunoSEQ multiplex PCR; in TCRdb, only in-frame clones are kept and a portion is missing. The table records roughly 12,000 clones, about four fifths of them present only once. The sequence came from a middle-aged man with HIV. Sample: unsorted PBMCs, taken 1.2 years after starting antiretroviral therapy. The V call is TRBV5-1, the J call TRBJ2-7; TRBD2 matches 12 bases. CDR3 residues: CASSAGLAGFEQYF. Written as DNA, the CDR3 is TGCGCCAGCAGCGCTGGACTAGCGGGGTTCGAGCAGTACTTC.